These T cell receptor beta chains were read from a single sample in a study of blood T cells in healthy people across ages. TCRdb analysed the 5' RACE reads with MiXCR anew, one entry per CDR3 protein. The sample lists some 900,000 distinct CDR3 sequences, 48% occurring once. Sequencing was carried out using blood. The receptors originated from a man younger than 40 in good health. The conserved cysteine and the conserved F or W are not part of the CDR3 here. Only part of the rows carry a size: once, few, many, or a class if the clone is expanded.

cdr3_aa clone_size v_call cdr3_length
SVEDGSGTTQY - TRBV29-1 11
ASSSHRGRGEKLF - TRBV5-5 13
ASTWSLGGSTDTQY - TRBV7-2 14
ASSFGTSGPDTQY - TRBV6-2/TRBV6-3 13
SASTGADTEAF - TRBV29-1 11
ASSPGTVYYEQY - TRBV19 12
VSSLGLVQF once TRBV12-3/TRBV12-4 9
ASTVTGHSYNEQF - TRBV6-2/TRBV6-3 13
ASSSRGGSTDTQY many TRBV12-3/TRBV12-4 13
SAPMRWRGFTDTQY few TRBV20-1 14
ASSLSGGRYNEQF many TRBV6-5 13
ASSTRTGLEDEQY - TRBV5-1 13
ASSPPQGPGDTQY few TRBV11-2 13
ASSSLDRGGSPLH - TRBV2 13
AISPGQGGYNEQY - TRBV10-3 13
SVRRVSGGYT - TRBV29-1 10
ASSLRDRGLTDTQY - TRBV7-8 14
ASSSPGQGAREQY few TRBV5-1 13
SARPGGSGTQY - TRBV20-1 11
ASSLGTGGFDEQY many TRBV4-1 13
ASSQDLGGASETQY many TRBV4-2 14
AISERAAATNEKLF - TRBV10-3 14
ASSLTHRGNYGYT - TRBV5-6 13
ASTRDTAYEQY - TRBV6-6 11
AGSPYPVAKNIQY - TRBV6-6 13
ASSVGNRGDYEQY few TRBV9 13
AISDNSQETQY - TRBV10-3 11